This entry describes one TCR beta chain. The sample is drawn from a study of blood T cell repertoires in COVID-19. Overall study context: PBMCs, B-cell-depleted T cells, or T cells provided the cDNA or gDNA that made up the material.

Clinical history as reported by participants underpinned cohort assignment. Sequenced by immunoSEQ multiplex PCR; TCRdb stores in-frame clones only, minus some. The table lists about 210,000 clones, about nine tenths of them singletons. Germline CDR1 MGHRA, CDR2 YSYEKL. V shed 0 bases and J shed 8 bases, with 23 bases lying between them. This CDR3 contains 19 residues. This TCR derives from a man aged 18 to 30 with acute COVID-19. The chain couples TRBV4-1 to TRBJ1-6; unclear D gene. The sequenced sample consisted of PBMCs or T cells enriched from blood (not recorded which). The CDR3 region has the DNA TGCGCCAGCAGCCAAGACGATCTGGCTGTCGGGATTGGGCATTCACCCCTCCACTTT. Its translation is CASSQDDLAVGIGHSPLHF.